These 5 T cell receptor beta chains were all obtained from the same sample, sequenced in a study of T cells after yellow fever vaccination. TCRdb re-called the 5' RACE reads through MiXCR, storing one row per CDR3 protein. The sample lists 450,000 to 650,000 distinct CDR3 sequences, roughly 14% occurring once. Sequencing was performed on PBMCs, taken on the day of the yellow fever booster vaccination. Receptors originate from a man aged 25 to 40 who received the YFV17D yellow fever vaccine.

V is TRBV7-9 and J is TRBJ2-7, with D possibly TRBD2 on 5 matching bases. CDR1 is SEHNR, CDR2 FQNEAQ, per germline (reference sequence). Trimming left V 6 bases short and J 2 bases short, with 14 bases between. The CDR3 loop spans 14 amino acids. CDR3 protein: CASSPDLGAYEQYF. The DNA for the CDR3 is TGTGCCAGCAGTCCGGACTTGGGAGCCTACGAGCAGTACTTC.

This clonotype has just a few counts. The V gene is TRBV7-3, the J gene TRBJ2-3; TRBD2 is a possible D gene (6 bases). The CDR3 loop spans 13 amino acids. Trimming removed 7 bases from V and 5 bases from J, with 13 bases in between. Germline CDR1 reads SGHTA; CDR2 reads FQGTGA. Here the CDR3 DNA reads TGTGCCAGCAAGGGACTGAGTGAAGATACGCAGTATTTT. This codes for CASKGLSEDTQYF.

The rearrangement uses TRBV11-2 and TRBJ2-5; TRBD1 is a possible D gene (5 bases). The ends were cut back, 0 bases at V and 3 bases at J, with 20 bases in the middle. Germline CDR1 is SGHAT and CDR2 is FQNNGV. The CDR3 is made up of 18 amino acids. The CDR3 region is CASSLDRVGVLHEETQYF. The CDR3 DNA reads as TGTGCCAGCAGCTTAGACAGGGTTGGGGTCCTGCATGAAGAGACCCAGTACTTC.

The table lists this clonotype with a few counts. Here the CDR3 DNA reads TGCGCCAGCAGTCACTTAGACCGGGACAGGGGGGTCCAAGAGACCCAGTACTTC. Translation gives CASSHLDRDRGVQETQYF. The J gene is TRBJ2-5, the V gene TRBV23-1, with TRBD1 matching over 11 bases. TRBV23-1 falls under the ORF class, with uncertain function. CDR3 size: 18 residues. Germline trimming cut 3 bases from V and 1 base from J; bases unmatched to any gene: 10.

The chain links TRBV10-3 to TRBJ2-3, with D maybe TRBD2 (5 bases). The CDR3 has 12 residues. CDR1 and CDR2 (germline): ENHRY, SYGVKD. Trimming pared 7 bases from V and 4 bases from J, leaving 9 bases between. CDR3 sequence reads: CAINEGADTQYF. CDR3 bases: TGTGCCATCAACGAGGGAGCAGATACGCAGTATTTT.